This T cell receptor (beta chain) was retrieved from a study of blood T cell repertoires in COVID-19. Looked up from germline, CDR1 is SGHRS and CDR2 is YFSETQ. The V gene end was trimmed by 2 bases and the J gene end by 0 bases; junction bases not matched to a gene: 5. This CDR3 comprises 15 residues. Using immunoSEQ multiplex PCR, the repertoire was profiled, and TCRdb retains in-frame clones only, with some absent. The table lists some 220,000 clones, around 85% of them singletons. Sequencing was done on a sample of PBMCs or T cells enriched from blood (not recorded which). This receptor was identified in a woman in her forties or fifties in a cohort exposed to, infected with or recovered from COVID-19 (not recorded which). The V and J genes are TRBV5-1 and TRBJ2-7; 7 positions match TRBD1. CDR3 sequence reads: CASSLTDRTSYEQYF. Written as DNA, the CDR3 is TGCGCCAGCAGCTTAACGGACAGGACCTCCTACGAGCAGTACTTC.